The 22 T cell receptor beta chains below come from one sample, sequenced in a study of cytomegalovirus exposure and HLA in healthy donors. Measured with immunoSEQ multiplex PCR; TCRdb has only the in-frame clones, and not every one. The table shows 150,000 to 200,000 clones, with more than 75% occurring only once. The specimen was PBMCs. These receptors came from a man younger than 35 in good health and CMV-seronegative.

The chain employs TRBV4-1 and TRBJ2-3; 15 bases map to TRBD2. The CDR3 length is 19 residues. CDR1 is MGHRA and CDR2 is YSYEKL in the germline V gene. The J segment lost 2 bases and the V segment lost 4 bases, leaving 10 bases of the junction unmatched. CDR3 amino acids: CASSPSGLAGGINTDTQYF. For the CDR3, the DNA is TGCGCCAGCAGCCCCTCCGGACTAGCGGGGGGGATAAACACAGATACGCAGTATTTT.

The chain uses TRBV28 and TRBJ2-2, with D tentatively TRBD1 (6 bases). The CDR3 is 14 amino acids. V was pared by 2 bases and J by 6 bases, with 10 bases between. Germline lookup yields CDR1 MDHEN and CDR2 SYDVKM. The CDR3 DNA sequence: TGTGCCAGCAGTTTAACAGGGTCTTCCGGGGAGCTGTTTTTT. Amino acid sequence: CASSLTGSSGELFF.

This clone was detected only once. V gene TRBV7-9 combines with J gene TRBJ2-1, with a tentative D call TRBD1 (5 bases). V was clipped by 0 bases and J by 9 bases, with 9 bases between them. Germline lookup yields CDR1 SEHNR and CDR2 FQNEAQ (reference sequence). The CDR3 has 13 amino acids. The CDR3 region is CASSLALRGEQFF. For the CDR3, the DNA is TGTGCCAGCAGCTTAGCGCTAAGGGGTGAGCAGTTCTTC.

This chain uses TRBV5-1 with TRBJ2-2; D unclear. V was clipped by 6 bases and J by 7 bases, with 19 bases between them. The germline V gene has CDR1 SGHRS and CDR2 YFSETQ. This CDR3 spans 15 amino acids. The DNA of the CDR3 is TGCGCCAGCAAAGATCCCCTATTCGGTGGCGGGGAGCTGTTTTTT. Translated, it gives CASKDPLFGGGELFF. The full variable domain, in which reference TRBV5-1 and TRBJ2-2 provide the parts outside the CDR3, is KAGVTQTPRYLIKTRGQQVTLSCSPISGHRSVSWYQQTPGQGLQFLFEYFSETQRNKGNFPGRFSGRQFSNSRSEMNVSTLELGDSALYLCASKDPLFGGGELFFGEGSRLTVL.

The rearrangement uses TRBV30 and TRBJ1-1; 10 positions match TRBD1. The ends lost 3 bases at V and 4 bases at J; junction bases unmatched: 8. Germline loops: CDR1 GTSNPN, CDR2 SVGIG (reference sequence). This CDR3 spans 15 amino acids. The chain's CDR3 is CAWSYSGTGVTEAFF. The CDR3 nucleotides are TGTGCCTGGAGCTACTCCGGGACAGGGGTCACTGAAGCTTTCTTT.

The genes are TRBV5-4 and TRBJ2-1; tentatively, D is TRBD1 (5 bases). The V and J ends lost 0 bases and 7 bases respectively, with 11 bases between them. The V gene's germline CDR1 is SGHNT and CDR2 YYREEE (reference sequence). The CDR3 length is 14 residues. In DNA, the CDR3 is TGTGCCAGCAGCTTGGAGGGGCTAAGGAATGAGCAGTTCTTC. As protein: CASSLEGLRNEQFF.

J is TRBJ2-1 and V is TRBV4-1, with TRBD1 identical over 9 bases. Per the germline V gene, CDR1 is MGHRA and CDR2 is YSYEKL. The CDR3 has 14 amino acids. Trimming at V came to 3 bases and at J to 5 bases, leaving 2 bases not matched to a gene. CDR3 amino acids: CASSQGQGHNEQFF. The CDR3 nucleotides are TGCGCCAGCAGCCAGGGACAGGGTCACAATGAGCAGTTCTTC.

The chain uses TRBV18 and TRBJ2-3; 7 bases map to TRBD1. V lost 11 bases to trimming and J lost 2 bases; unmatched junction nucleotides: 10. Germline loops: CDR1 KGHSH, CDR2 LQKENI. CDR3 length: 14 amino acids. CDR3 in amino acids: CAASGTAVTDTQYF. CDR3 nucleotides: TGTGCCGCTTCCGGGACAGCGGTCACAGATACGCAGTATTTT.

The chain links TRBV5-1 to TRBJ1-3; D may be TRBD1 (6 bases). The CDR3 totals 15 residues. With 2 bases removed from V and 1 base from J, the gap between germline ends came to 10 bases. CDR1 and CDR2 (germline): SGHRS, YFSETQ. The CDR3 here is CASSFGQGSGNTIYF. The CDR3 region has the DNA TGCGCCAGCAGCTTTGGCCAGGGGTCTGGAAACACCATATATTTT.

This sequence joins TRBV5-4 and TRBJ1-1, with D possibly matching TRBD1 (5 bases). The CDR3 covers 15 residues. CDR1 and CDR2 from the germline V gene are SGHNT and YYREEE (reference sequence). Trimming shortened V by 0 bases and J by 1 base, and 10 bases separated the two germline ends. CDR3 sequence reads: CASSLDGGENTEAFF. The CDR3 region has the DNA TGTGCCAGCAGCTTGGATGGGGGGGAGAACACTGAAGCTTTCTTT.

This clone came up a few times. This sample includes further DNA sequences coding for the same CDR3. The genes are TRBV5-4 and TRBJ2-4; 16 nucleotides line up with TRBD2. From germline, CDR1 is SGHNT and CDR2 YYREEE (reference sequence). The junction had 4 bases not matched to a gene; V was cut back by 3 bases and J by 1 base. The CDR3 runs to 18 residues. CDR3 region: CASSSGLAGGLAKNIQYF. CDR3 DNA: TGTGCCAGCAGCTCGGGACTAGCGGGGGGGCTGGCCAAAAACATTCAGTACTTC.

The chain is built from TRBV29-1 and TRBJ1-1; D remains ambiguous. Germline V lookup: CDR1 SQVTM, CDR2 ANQGSEA. This CDR3 has 14 amino acids. Trimming left V 5 bases short and J 1 base short, with 14 bases between. In nucleotides, the CDR3 is TGCAGCGTTTTCCTTTACAGCGGGAACACTGAAGCTTTCTTT. It specifies CSVFLYSGNTEAFF.

The chain uses TRBV4-1 and TRBJ2-1; D ambiguous. V lost 0 bases and J lost 4, with 10 bases in between. The CDR3 extends over 15 amino acids. Germline lookup yields CDR1 MGHRA and CDR2 YSYEKL. This CDR3 is CASSQEARIYNEQFF. The CDR3 DNA reads TGCGCCAGCAGCCAAGAGGCTAGAATTTACAATGAGCAGTTCTTC.

The genes are TRBV4-1 and TRBJ2-7; D perhaps matches TRBD1 (6 bases). This CDR3 spans 15 amino acids. V was clipped by 2 bases and J by 6 bases, with 17 bases between them. Looked up from germline, CDR1 is MGHRA and CDR2 is YSYEKL. DNA of the CDR3: TGCGCCAGCAGCCAATTACAGGGTAAAGTAGGCGAGCAGTACTTC. It specifies CASSQLQGKVGEQYF.

The CDR3 reads CSVGKGNYEQYF. In DNA form, the CDR3 reads TGCAGCGTTGGTAAGGGGAACTACGAGCAGTACTTC. J is TRBJ2-7 and V is TRBV29-1, with D maybe TRBD1 (5 bases). Trimming took off 4 bases at V and 3 bases at J, with 10 bases between the two ends. This CDR3 contains 12 residues. The V gene's germline CDR1 is SQVTM and CDR2 ANQGSEA.

The chain joins TRBV6-1 to TRBJ2-7; TRBD1 matches at 11 bases. This CDR3 is 17 amino acids long. Germline lookup yields CDR1 MNHNS and CDR2 SASEGT. After removal of 4 bases from V and 7 bases from J, the junction contained 15 bases not matched to a gene. The CDR3 DNA sequence: TGTGCCAGCAGTGGACGAACGGGACAGGGGGTTCTGTGGGAGCAGTACTTC. Its protein product is CASSGRTGQGVLWEQYF.

The chain uses TRBV4-1 and TRBJ2-1, with TRBD2 matching over 7 bases. This CDR3 spans 18 amino acids. Germline CDR1 reads MGHRA; CDR2 reads YSYEKL. V was clipped by 0 bases and J by 4 bases; unmatched bases: 12. The CDR3 loop reads CASSQEGRRGDQYNEQFF. The CDR3 DNA follows: TGCGCCAGCAGCCAAGAAGGACGTCGGGGGGACCAATACAATGAGCAGTTCTTC.

The V call is TRBV19, the J call TRBJ2-7; D is perhaps TRBD1 (5 bases). Germline loops: CDR1 LNHDA, CDR2 SQIVND (reference sequence). V shed 6 bases and J shed 3 bases, with 12 bases lying between them. The CDR3 is 13 amino acids. CDR3 residues: CASSPHGHYEQYF. CDR3 coding DNA: TGTGCCAGTAGCCCTCATGGACACTACGAGCAGTACTTC.

CDR3 sequence: CSAPTQYGYTF. DNA of the CDR3: TGCAGTGCTCCGACACAATATGGCTACACCTTC. This rearrangement joins TRBV20-1 to TRBJ1-2; D is unresolved. Germline-derived CDR1 and CDR2 are DFQATT and SNEGSKA (reference sequence). The CDR3 has 11 residues. Trimming stripped 5 bases from V and 5 bases from J, with 9 bases between.

The chain combines TRBV5-1 with TRBJ2-4; 12 positions agree with TRBD2. V shed 0 bases, J shed 3 bases, and the junction held 1 base outside the gene matches. Germline V gene lookup returns CDR1 SGHRS and CDR2 YFSETQ. The CDR3 covers 16 residues. CDR3 in amino acids: CASSLVTSGSKNIQYF. The CDR3 region has the DNA TGCGCCAGCAGCTTGGTGACTAGCGGGAGCAAAAACATTCAGTACTTC. Full variable domain (remainder filled in from reference TRBV5-1 and TRBJ2-4): KAGVTQTPRYLIKTRGQQVTLSCSPISGHRSVSWYQQTPGQGLQFLFEYFSETQRNKGNFPGRFSGRQFSNSRSEMNVSTLELGDSALYLCASSLVTSGSKNIQYFGAGTRLSVL.

A single count supports this clone. This chain joins TRBV5-1 and TRBJ1-2, with TRBD1 matching 9 bases. Germline CDR1 is SGHRS and CDR2 is YFSETQ. J was trimmed by 7 bases and V by 3 bases; bases with no gene match: 10. The CDR3 runs 15 residues. CDR3 sequence: CASSWGNRGQVGYTF. The CDR3 DNA follows: TGCGCCAGCAGCTGGGGGAACAGGGGGCAGGTTGGCTACACCTTC.

The chain couples TRBV6-5 to TRBJ2-7; the D gene is possibly TRBD2 (6 bases). Trimming stripped 2 bases from V and 5 bases from J, with 13 bases between. The CDR3 contains 14 residues. Germline assignment: CDR1 MNHEY and CDR2 SVGAGI. The CDR3: CASSYPGGQDEQYV. As DNA, the CDR3 is TGTGCCAGCAGTTACCCCGGGGGTCAGGACGAGCAGTACGTC.